These 30 T cell receptor beta chains came from one sample sequenced in a study of spatial heterogeneity in lung cancer. Study-wide points: Mutation counts in tumors were tracked by counts of expanded intratumoral alpha and beta TCRs.

Sample time point: sample taken at primary tumor resection. TCRdb re-derived calls from the 5' RACE reads in MiXCR, one entry per CDR3 protein. In the table there are approximately 1,200 distinct CDR3 sequences, roughly a quarter of which are singletons. These TCRs' antigens remain unknown. The sequencing here drew on lung tumor tissue, taken at surgery. The origin of the receptors is a male donor with early-stage non-small cell lung cancer.

The chain employs TRBV7-9 and TRBJ2-7, with D uncertain. Germline V gene data show CDR1 as SEHNR and CDR2 as FQNEAQ (reference sequence). The CDR3 length is 14 residues. V shed 1 base and J shed 0 bases, with 7 bases lying between them. The CDR3 nucleotides are TGTGCCAGCAGCTTAGAGAAAAGCTCCTACGAGCAGTACTTC. Protein product: CASSLEKSSYEQYF.

By share, this clonotype ranks as large. J is TRBJ1-1 and V is TRBV27, with TRBD1 matching 12 bases. V lost 8 bases and J lost 3; bases outside the gene matches: 13. Germline V lookup: CDR1 MNHEY, CDR2 SMNVEV (reference sequence). The CDR3 covers 17 residues. This CDR3 reads CASAPLGGQGAHTEAFF. CDR3 sequence (DNA): TGTGCCAGCGCACCGTTAGGGGGACAGGGGGCGCACACTGAAGCTTTCTTT.

The chain carries TRBV3-1 and TRBJ2-5; possible D gene TRBD2, 6 bases. With 1 base removed from V and 4 bases from J, the gap between germline ends came to 10 bases. This CDR3 contains 14 residues. Germline CDR1 reads LGHDT; CDR2 reads YNNKEL (reference sequence). The CDR3 DNA is TGTGCCAGCAGCCAAGGGGGGGTCGGAGAGACCCAGTACTTC. This translates into CASSQGGVGETQYF.

The chain links TRBV27 to TRBJ2-2; D might be TRBD2 (6 bases). The length of the CDR3 is 14 residues. Germline V CDR1 and CDR2: MNHEY, SMNVEV (reference sequence). V was trimmed by 5 bases and J by 5 bases, leaving 12 bases between them. The CDR3 DNA sequence: TGTGCCAGCAGTAGGAGGGGCGGGACCGGGGAGCTGTTTTTT. It yields the protein CASSRRGGTGELFF.

This clonotype was counted between two and nine times. This chain uses TRBV2 with TRBJ2-5, with D unresolved. Germline V CDR1 and CDR2: SNHLY, FYNNEI. V lost 3 bases and J lost 4, with 12 bases in between. CDR3 length: 14 residues. The CDR3 here is CASSDSAARETQYF. CDR3 DNA: TGTGCCAGCAGTGATTCGGCCGCGAGAGAGACCCAGTACTTC.

The genes are TRBV6-6 and TRBJ2-3, with D tentatively TRBD1 (5 bases). The CDR3 has 10 amino acids. The germline V gene has CDR1 MNHNY and CDR2 SVGAGI (reference sequence). V shed 7 bases and J shed 6 bases, with 5 bases lying between them. The DNA of the CDR3 is TGTGCCAGCAAGGGGGATACGCAGTATTTT. Protein product: CASKGDTQYF.

This clonotype qualifies as medium-sized. The chain couples TRBV2 to TRBJ2-4; 10 nucleotides line up with TRBD2. V lost 0 bases to trimming and J lost 0 bases; unmatched junction nucleotides: 2. Germline CDR1 and CDR2: SNHLY and FYNNEI. This CDR3 is built from 17 residues. The DNA for the CDR3 is TGTGCCAGCAGTGAAGCGCTAGCGGGAGTAGCCAAAAACATTCAGTACTTC. It yields the protein CASSEALAGVAKNIQYF.

CDR3 DNA: TGCGCCAGCAGTATAGAACAGAGGGGGGAGCAGTACTTC. Amino acid sequence: CASSIEQRGEQYF. The rearrangement links TRBV5-1 to TRBJ2-7; possible D gene TRBD1, 6 bases. The CDR3 sequence is 13 residues long. V shed 5 bases and J shed 7 bases, with 16 bases lying between them. Germline V gene sequence: CDR1 SGHRS, CDR2 YFSETQ.

Many counts were recorded for this clonotype. The chain combines TRBV11-2 with TRBJ2-7, with D perhaps TRBD1 (5 bases). CDR3 length equals 14 residues. Trimming removed 4 bases at V and 0 bases at J, with 10 bases between. The germline V gene has CDR1 SGHAT and CDR2 FQNNGV. The CDR3 here is CASSSDSSSYEQYF. CDR3 coding DNA: TGTGCCAGCAGCTCTGACAGTTCCTCCTACGAGCAGTACTTC. Supplemented by reference TRBV11-2 and TRBJ2-7, the full variable domain reads EAGVAQSPRYKIIEKRQSVAFWCNPISGHATLYWYQQILGQGPKLLIQFQNNGVVDDSQLPKDRFSAERLKGVDSTLKIQPAKLEDSAVYLCASSSDSSSYEQYFGPGTRLTVT.

CDR3 amino acids: CSVGPRASQGEKLFF. In nucleotides, the CDR3 is TGCAGCGTTGGACCCCGGGCGTCACAGGGCGAAAAACTGTTTTTT. This chain connects TRBV29-1 to TRBJ1-4; TRBD1 is a possible D gene (6 bases). Germline CDR1 is SQVTM and CDR2 is ANQGSEA. This CDR3 is 15 amino acids long. Deletions cut 4 bases from V and 8 bases from J, with 20 bases between.

The chain is built from TRBV5-6 and TRBJ2-5; 7 positions agree with TRBD2. CDR3 length: 15 residues. Trimming took 2 bases from V and 4 from J; bases not matched to a gene: 8. Germline V gene data show CDR1 as SGHDT and CDR2 as YYEEEE. CDR3 region: CASSFELGGSETQYF. The CDR3 DNA is TGTGCCAGCAGCTTTGAATTGGGAGGGTCAGAGACCCAGTACTTC.

The count of this clonotype is one. CDR3 region: CASSGGQRNSPLHF. The CDR3 coding sequence is TGTGCCAGCAGCGGAGGACAGAGAAATTCACCCCTCCACTTT. The chain uses TRBV27 and TRBJ1-6; D is possibly TRBD1 (6 bases). V dropped 6 bases and J dropped 7 bases, with 13 bases sitting between them. Germline CDR1 reads MNHEY; CDR2 reads SMNVEV (reference sequence). This CDR3 region has 14 residues.

This sequence joins TRBV27 and TRBJ1-1, with 11 bases aligning to TRBD1. Germline V lookup: CDR1 MNHEY, CDR2 SMNVEV (reference sequence). The CDR3 has 15 amino acids. J was trimmed by 4 bases and V by 7 bases; bases with no gene match: 8. CDR3 amino acids: CASTAGGQGVTEAFF. In nucleotides, the CDR3 is TGTGCCAGCACCGCGGGGGGACAGGGGGTCACTGAAGCTTTCTTT.

This clonotype was counted only a few times. The genes are TRBV27 and TRBJ2-2; 8 bases align to TRBD2. The germline V gene encodes CDR1 MNHEY and CDR2 SMNVEV (reference sequence). The CDR3 totals 17 residues. The V gene end was trimmed by 6 bases and the J gene end by 0 bases; junction bases not matched to a gene: 9. The CDR3 nucleotides are TGTGCCAGCAGGGGGGCGGGACTAGTGCCGAACACCGGGGAGCTGTTTTTT. It translates to CASRGAGLVPNTGELFF.

In its sample, this clonotype is large. The chain uses TRBV29-1 and TRBJ2-5, with TRBD1 matching over 7 bases. V lost 2 bases, J lost 5 bases, and 8 bases stayed unmatched. The CDR3 length is 14 residues. Germline V gene lookup returns CDR1 SQVTM and CDR2 ANQGSEA. The CDR3 reads CSVERNRGMETQYF. The DNA for the CDR3 is TGCAGCGTTGAAAGGAACAGGGGTATGGAGACCCAGTACTTC.

The chain combines TRBV7-9 with TRBJ1-2; D is ambiguous. The germline CDR1 and CDR2 sequences are SEHNR and FQNEAQ (reference sequence). V was trimmed by 3 bases and J by 4 bases, leaving 6 bases between them. This CDR3 spans 12 amino acids. The CDR3 here is CASSLDSYGYTF. CDR3 DNA: TGTGCCAGCAGCTTGGATAGCTATGGCTACACCTTC.

The chain has TRBV27 and TRBJ2-2; D possibly corresponds to TRBD2 (6 bases). In germline, CDR1 is MNHEY, CDR2 SMNVEV (reference sequence). The CDR3 runs 14 residues. Deletions cut 5 bases from V and 5 bases from J, with 12 bases between. The CDR3 DNA is TGTGCCAGCAGTAGGAGGGGCGAGACCGGGGAGCTGTTTTTT. Translation: CASSRRGETGELFF.

By share, this clonotype ranks as large. This sequence joins TRBV5-6 and TRBJ2-5; TRBD2 matches 12 bases. Unmatched junction bases numbered 15, after V lost 1 base and J lost 5 bases. The CDR3 is made up of 19 amino acids. Germline V CDR1 and CDR2: SGHDT, YYEEEE. The CDR3 DNA sequence: TGTGCCAGCAGCTTGTTTACTAGCGGGAGGTTCCGGCAGTCGGAGACCCAGTACTTC. As protein: CASSLFTSGRFRQSETQYF.

In its sample, this clonotype is medium-sized. This chain links TRBV27 with TRBJ2-1; 14 bases are a match to TRBD2. The CDR3 length is 20 residues. Germline-derived CDR1 and CDR2 are MNHEY and SMNVEV (reference sequence). Losses at the gene ends were 6 bases for V and 1 base for J; bases not matched to a gene: 14. CDR3 in amino acids: CASRPYMGLAGDRSYNEQFF. In nucleotides, the CDR3 is TGTGCCAGCAGGCCTTATATGGGACTAGCGGGAGATAGGTCCTACAATGAGCAGTTCTTC.

The chain links TRBV27 to TRBJ2-1; D possibly corresponds to TRBD2 (7 bases). The CDR3 consists of 15 residues. The V and J ends lost 0 bases and 7 bases respectively, with 13 bases between them. The germline V gene encodes CDR1 MNHEY and CDR2 SMNVEV (reference sequence). CDR3 in amino acids: CASSLSYGGANEQFF. The CDR3 DNA reads TGTGCCAGCAGTTTATCGTATGGGGGGGCGAATGAGCAGTTCTTC.

This clonotype is medium-sized. This rearrangement joins TRBV28 to TRBJ2-4; D not certain. The ends were cut back, 5 bases at V and 0 bases at J, with 11 bases in the middle. CDR1 is MDHEN, CDR2 SYDVKM, per germline. CDR3 length equals 15 residues. CDR3 DNA sequence: TGTGCCAGCAGTCCCGACTTCTTAGCCAAAAACATTCAGTACTTC. Its protein product is CASSPDFLAKNIQYF.

By sample share, this clonotype is medium-sized (0.01 to 0.1%). The J gene is TRBJ2-1, the V gene TRBV4-2; 8 nucleotides align to TRBD2. The CDR3 is 15 amino acids. CDR1 is LGHNA, CDR2 YNFKEQ, per germline. The V segment lost 4 bases and the J segment 4 bases; nucleotides outside the gene matches: 6. The DNA of the CDR3 is TGTGCCAGCAGCCTTCGGAGCGGGAGTTACAATGAGCAGTTCTTC. Encoded protein: CASSLRSGSYNEQFF.

This clonotype is categorized as large. This chain uses TRBV6-5 with TRBJ2-1; 10 bases are shared with TRBD2. The trim removed 2 bases at V and 10 bases at J, leaving 11 bases unmatched. The CDR3 is 16 residues long. In germline, CDR1 is MNHEY, CDR2 SVGAGI. The CDR3 DNA sequence: TGTGCCAGCAGTTACGGGCTAGCGGGAGAGAAGGGAGAGCAGTTCTTC. The encoded protein is CASSYGLAGEKGEQFF.

The J gene is TRBJ2-3, the V gene TRBV9; no clear D. V shed 6 bases and J shed 0 bases, with 11 bases lying between them. The CDR3 length is 14 residues. Germline V gene sequence: CDR1 SGDLS, CDR2 YYNGEE. Here the CDR3 reads CASKGTASTDTQYF. The CDR3 DNA sequence: TGTGCCAGCAAGGGAACAGCTAGCACAGATACGCAGTATTTT. Drawing the rest from reference TRBV9 and TRBJ2-3, the complete variable domain is DSGVTQTPKHLITATGQRVTLRCSPRSGDLSVYWYQQSLDQGLQFLIQYYNGEERAKGNILERFSAQQFPDLHSELNLSSLELGDSALYFCASKGTASTDTQYFGPGTRLTVL.

This clonotype counts as medium-sized. V gene TRBV18 combines with J gene TRBJ2-5; D is undetermined. Germline CDR1 KGHSH, CDR2 LQKENI. The CDR3 is made up of 11 amino acids. The ends were cut back, 2 bases at V and 4 bases at J, with 2 bases in the middle. This CDR3 is CASSPAETQYF. The CDR3, as DNA: TGTGCCAGCTCACCAGCAGAGACCCAGTACTTC.

The chain links TRBV7-2 to TRBJ2-1; 8 bases fit TRBD2. CDR3 size: 19 residues. V gave up 3 bases and J gave up 1 base; unmatched junction bases: 14. CDR1 and CDR2 (germline): SGHTA, FQGNSA. The CDR3: CASSFAGDQREYSYNEQFF. The CDR3, as DNA: TGTGCCAGCAGCTTCGCGGGGGATCAGCGGGAGTATTCCTACAATGAGCAGTTCTTC.

This clonotype is judged large. The chain joins TRBV7-3 to TRBJ2-1; the match to TRBD2 covers 7 bases. V gave up 0 bases and J gave up 5 bases; unmatched junction bases: 7. Germline V gene sequence: CDR1 SGHTA, CDR2 FQGTGA. CDR3 length: 16 amino acids. The CDR3, as DNA: TGTGCCAGCAGCTTAACGTCTAGCGGCCTACACAATGAGCAGTTCTTC. Its protein is CASSLTSSGLHNEQFF.

This clonotype is medium-sized in the sample. The rearrangement links TRBV29-1 to TRBJ2-2, with TRBD2 matching over 7 bases. V gave up 5 bases and J gave up 2 bases; unmatched junction bases: 5. Germline lookup yields CDR1 SQVTM and CDR2 ANQGSEA. The CDR3 has 14 residues. The CDR3: CSVQASGNTGELFF. In DNA form, the CDR3 reads TGCAGCGTTCAGGCTAGCGGAAACACCGGGGAGCTGTTTTTT.

This clonotype is termed large. This chain joins TRBV20-1 and TRBJ1-4, with a tentative D call TRBD1 (6 bases). Germline V CDR1 and CDR2: DFQATT, SNEGSKA (reference sequence). Trimming cost V 2 bases and J 2 bases, with 12 bases left between them. The CDR3 totals 15 residues. CDR3 loop: CSARRVGGTNEKLFF. The CDR3 bases are TGCAGTGCTAGACGCGTAGGGGGGACTAATGAAAAACTGTTTTTT.

This clonotype is classed as large. V usage is TRBV6-5 and J usage is TRBJ2-7; no clear D. The CDR3 has 13 residues. Per the germline V gene, CDR1 is MNHEY and CDR2 is SVGAGI. Trimming removed 5 bases at V and 3 bases at J, with 11 bases between. The CDR3 reads CASSQTVYYEQYF. In DNA, the CDR3 is TGTGCCAGCAGTCAGACGGTGTACTACGAGCAGTACTTC.